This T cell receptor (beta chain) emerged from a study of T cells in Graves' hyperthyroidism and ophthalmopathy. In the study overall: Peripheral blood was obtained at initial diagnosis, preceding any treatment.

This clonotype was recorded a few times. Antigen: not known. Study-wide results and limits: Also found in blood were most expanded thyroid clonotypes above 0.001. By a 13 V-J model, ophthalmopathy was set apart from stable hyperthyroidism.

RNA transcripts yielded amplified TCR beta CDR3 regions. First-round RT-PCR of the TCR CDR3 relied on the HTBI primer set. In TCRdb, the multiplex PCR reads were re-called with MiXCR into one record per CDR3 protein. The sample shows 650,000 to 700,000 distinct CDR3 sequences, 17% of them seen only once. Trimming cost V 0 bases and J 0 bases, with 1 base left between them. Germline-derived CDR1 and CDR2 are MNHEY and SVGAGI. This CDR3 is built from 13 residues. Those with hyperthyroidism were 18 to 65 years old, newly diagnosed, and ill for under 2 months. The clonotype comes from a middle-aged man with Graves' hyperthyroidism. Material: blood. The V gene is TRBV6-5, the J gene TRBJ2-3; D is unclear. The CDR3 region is CASSYSSTDTQYF. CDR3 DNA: TGTGCCAGCAGTTACTCTAGCACAGATACGCAGTATTTT.